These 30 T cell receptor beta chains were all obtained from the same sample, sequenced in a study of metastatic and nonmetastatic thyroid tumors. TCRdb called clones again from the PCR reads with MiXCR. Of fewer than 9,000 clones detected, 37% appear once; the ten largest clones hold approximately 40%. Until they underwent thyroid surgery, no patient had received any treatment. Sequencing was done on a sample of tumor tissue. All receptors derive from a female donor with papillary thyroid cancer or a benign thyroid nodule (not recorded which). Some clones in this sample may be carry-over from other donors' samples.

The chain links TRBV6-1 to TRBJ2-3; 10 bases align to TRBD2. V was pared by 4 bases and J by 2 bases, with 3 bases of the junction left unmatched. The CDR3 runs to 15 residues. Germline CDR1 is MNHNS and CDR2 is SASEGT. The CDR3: CASSGLAGDTDTQYF. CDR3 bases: TGTGCCAGCAGTGGGCTAGCGGGGGACACAGATACGCAGTATTTT.

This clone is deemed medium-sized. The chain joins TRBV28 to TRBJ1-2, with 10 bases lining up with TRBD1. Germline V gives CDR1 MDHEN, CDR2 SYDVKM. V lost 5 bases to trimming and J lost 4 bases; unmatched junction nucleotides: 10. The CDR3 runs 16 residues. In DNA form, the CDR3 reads TGTGCCAGCAGTCCCGGACAGGGGGGATTTCGCTATGGCTACACCTTC. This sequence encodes CASSPGQGGFRYGYTF.

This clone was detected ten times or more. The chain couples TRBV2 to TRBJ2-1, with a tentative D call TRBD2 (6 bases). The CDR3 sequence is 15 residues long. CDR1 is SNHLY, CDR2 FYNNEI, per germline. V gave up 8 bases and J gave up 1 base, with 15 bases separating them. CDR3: CASLGRLASYNEQFF. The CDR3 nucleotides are TGTGCCAGCCTAGGTCGGCTAGCGTCCTACAATGAGCAGTTCTTC.

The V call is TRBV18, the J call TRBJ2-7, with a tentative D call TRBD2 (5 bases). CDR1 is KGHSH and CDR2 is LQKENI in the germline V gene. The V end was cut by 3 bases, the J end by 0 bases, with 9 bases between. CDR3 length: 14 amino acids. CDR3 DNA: TGTGCCAGCTCACCGCCAGGAGGCTCCTACGAGCAGTACTTC. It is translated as CASSPPGGSYEQYF.

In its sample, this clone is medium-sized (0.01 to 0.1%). The CDR3 spells CASSEGRGGYGYTF. CDR3 in DNA: TGCGCCAGCAGTGAAGGGAGGGGCGGCTATGGCTACACCTTC. V usage is TRBV10-2 and J usage is TRBJ1-2, with D tentatively TRBD1 (5 bases). CDR1 is WSHSY and CDR2 is SAAADI in the germline V gene. This CDR3 comprises 14 residues. The germline V and J ends were trimmed by 3 bases and 4 bases, with 12 bases remaining between them.

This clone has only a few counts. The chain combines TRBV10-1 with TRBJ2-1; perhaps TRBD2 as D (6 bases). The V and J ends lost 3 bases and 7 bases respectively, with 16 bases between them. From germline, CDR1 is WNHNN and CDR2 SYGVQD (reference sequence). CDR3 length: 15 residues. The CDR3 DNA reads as TGCGCCAGCAGTGACGGGAGAGGGAGTAGAAATGAGCAGTTCTTC. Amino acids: CASSDGRGSRNEQFF.

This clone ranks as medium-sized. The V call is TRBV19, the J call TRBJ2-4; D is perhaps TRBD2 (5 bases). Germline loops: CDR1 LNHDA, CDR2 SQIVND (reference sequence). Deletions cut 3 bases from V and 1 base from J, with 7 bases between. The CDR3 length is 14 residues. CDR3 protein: CASSIASAKNIQYF. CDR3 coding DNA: TGTGCCAGTAGTATTGCTAGCGCCAAAAACATTCAGTACTTC. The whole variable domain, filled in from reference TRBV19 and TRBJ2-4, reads DGGITQSPKYLFRKEGQNVTLSCEQNLNHDAMYWYRQDPGQGLRLIYYSQIVNDFQKGDIAEGYSVSREKKESFPLTVTSAQKNPTAFYLCASSIASAKNIQYFGAGTRLSVL.

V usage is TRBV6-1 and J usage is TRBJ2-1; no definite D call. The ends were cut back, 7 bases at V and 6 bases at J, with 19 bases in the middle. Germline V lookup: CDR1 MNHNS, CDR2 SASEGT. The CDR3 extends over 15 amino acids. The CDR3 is CASKSPIGWGNEQFF. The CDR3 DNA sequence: TGTGCCAGCAAGTCTCCTATCGGGTGGGGCAATGAGCAGTTCTTC.

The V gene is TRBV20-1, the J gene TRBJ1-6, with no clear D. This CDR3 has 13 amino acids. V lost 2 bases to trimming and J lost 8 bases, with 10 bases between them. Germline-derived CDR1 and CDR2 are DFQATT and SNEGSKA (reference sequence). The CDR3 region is CSARSHWDSPLHF. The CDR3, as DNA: TGCAGTGCTAGATCTCATTGGGATTCACCCCTCCACTTT.

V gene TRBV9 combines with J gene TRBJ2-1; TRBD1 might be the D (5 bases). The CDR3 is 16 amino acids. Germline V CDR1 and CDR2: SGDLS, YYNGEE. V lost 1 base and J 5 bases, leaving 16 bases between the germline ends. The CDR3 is CASSVYSQGYDNEQFF. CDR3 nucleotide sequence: TGTGCCAGCAGCGTATATAGTCAGGGATACGACAATGAGCAGTTCTTC.

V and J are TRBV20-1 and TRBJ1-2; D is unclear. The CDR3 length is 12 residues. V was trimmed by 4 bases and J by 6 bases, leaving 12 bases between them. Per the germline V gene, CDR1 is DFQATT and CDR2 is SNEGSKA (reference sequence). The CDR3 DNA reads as TGCAGTGCTACGGAGGAGTTAAATGGCTACACCTTC. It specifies CSATEELNGYTF.

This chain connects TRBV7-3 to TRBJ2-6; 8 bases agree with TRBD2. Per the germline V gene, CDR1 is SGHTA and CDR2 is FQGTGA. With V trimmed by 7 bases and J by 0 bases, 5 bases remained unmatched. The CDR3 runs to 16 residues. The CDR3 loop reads CASTISGSSGANVLTF. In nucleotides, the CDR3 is TGTGCCAGCACCATAAGCGGGAGCTCTGGGGCCAACGTCCTGACTTTC.

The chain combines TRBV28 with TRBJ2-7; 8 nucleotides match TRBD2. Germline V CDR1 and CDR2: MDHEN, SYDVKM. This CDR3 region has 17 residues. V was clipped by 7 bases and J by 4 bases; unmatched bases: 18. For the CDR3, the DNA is TGTGCCAGCATCCCCGAAATCTATCGGGGGGGCCGATACGAGCAGTACTTC. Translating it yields CASIPEIYRGGRYEQYF. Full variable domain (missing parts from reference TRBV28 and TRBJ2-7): DVKVTQSSRYLVKRTGEKVFLECVQDMDHENMFWYRQDPGLGLRLIYFSYDVKMKEKGDIPEGYSVSREKKERFSLILESASTNQTSMYLCASIPEIYRGGRYEQYFGPGTRLTVT.

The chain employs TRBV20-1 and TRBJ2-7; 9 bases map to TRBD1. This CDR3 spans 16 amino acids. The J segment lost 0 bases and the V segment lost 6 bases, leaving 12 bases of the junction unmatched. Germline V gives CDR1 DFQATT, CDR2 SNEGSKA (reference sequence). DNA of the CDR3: TGCAGTGCCTGGGGGACAGGGAGGGGGAGCTCCTACGAGCAGTACTTC. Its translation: CSAWGTGRGSSYEQYF.

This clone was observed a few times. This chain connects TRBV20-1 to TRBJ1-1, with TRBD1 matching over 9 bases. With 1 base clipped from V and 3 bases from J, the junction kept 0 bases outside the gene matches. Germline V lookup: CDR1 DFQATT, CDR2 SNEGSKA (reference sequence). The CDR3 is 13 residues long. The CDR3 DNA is TGCAGTGCTAGAGGGGACAGGGACACTGAAGCTTTCTTT. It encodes CSARGDRDTEAFF.

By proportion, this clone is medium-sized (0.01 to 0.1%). In nucleotides, the CDR3 is TGTGCCAGCTCACCCCTAGCGGGAAGCACAGATACGCAGTATTTT. Translated, it gives CASSPLAGSTDTQYF. The chain joins TRBV18 to TRBJ2-3; 9 nucleotides line up with TRBD2. Germline CDR1 KGHSH, CDR2 LQKENI. Trimming removed 3 bases from V and 0 bases from J; junction bases left unmatched: 1. This CDR3 has 15 amino acids.

The CDR3 is CASSQDNGGWGTIYF. The CDR3 DNA reads as TGCGCCAGCAGCCAAGATAACGGGGGATGGGGCACCATATATTTT. The chain combines TRBV4-3 with TRBJ1-3, with D possibly TRBD1 on 5 matching bases. CDR3 length: 15 amino acids. Germline V gene sequence: CDR1 LGHNA, CDR2 YSLEER. Trimming took 0 bases from V and 9 from J, leaving 15 bases between them.

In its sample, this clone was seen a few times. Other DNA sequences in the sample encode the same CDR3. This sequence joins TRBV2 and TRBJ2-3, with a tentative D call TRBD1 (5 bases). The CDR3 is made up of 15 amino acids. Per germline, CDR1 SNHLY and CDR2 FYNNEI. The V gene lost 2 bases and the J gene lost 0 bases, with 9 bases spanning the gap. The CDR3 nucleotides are TGTGCCAGCAGTGAAACAGGATCTAGCACAGATACGCAGTATTTT. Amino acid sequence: CASSETGSSTDTQYF.

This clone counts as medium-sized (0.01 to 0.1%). CDR3 sequence (DNA): TGTGCCAGCAGTCCCTCGGGTATTTCACCCCTCCACTTT. This translates into CASSPSGISPLHF. The chain carries TRBV6-1 and TRBJ1-6; D call uncertain. The length of the CDR3 is 13 residues. V dropped 5 bases and J dropped 9 bases, with 11 bases sitting between them. Germline values: CDR1 MNHNS, CDR2 SASEGT.

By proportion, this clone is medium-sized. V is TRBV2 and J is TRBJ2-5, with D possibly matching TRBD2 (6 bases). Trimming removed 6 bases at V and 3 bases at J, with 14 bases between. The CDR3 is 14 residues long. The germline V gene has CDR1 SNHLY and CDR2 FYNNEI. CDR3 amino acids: CASSPRRREETQYF. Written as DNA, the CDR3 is TGTGCCAGCAGCCCTCGGCGGAGGGAAGAGACCCAGTACTTC.

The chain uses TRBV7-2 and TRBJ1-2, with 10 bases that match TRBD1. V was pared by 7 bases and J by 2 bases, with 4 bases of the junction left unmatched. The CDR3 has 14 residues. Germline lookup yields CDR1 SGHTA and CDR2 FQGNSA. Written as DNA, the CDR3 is TGTGCCAGCACCAGACAGGGGGCAAACTATGGCTACACCTTC. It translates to CASTRQGANYGYTF.

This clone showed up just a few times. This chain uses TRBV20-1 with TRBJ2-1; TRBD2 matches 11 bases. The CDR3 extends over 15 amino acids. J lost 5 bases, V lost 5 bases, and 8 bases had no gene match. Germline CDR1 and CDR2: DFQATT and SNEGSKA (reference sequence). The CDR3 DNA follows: TGCAGTGCTGCCCGACTAGCGGGGTTAGACAATGAGCAGTTCTTC. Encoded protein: CSAARLAGLDNEQFF.

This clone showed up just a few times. For the CDR3, the DNA is TGTGCCAGCAGTAGGGACAGTGACTATGGCTACACCTTC. Its protein product is CASSRDSDYGYTF. The chain links TRBV28 to TRBJ1-2, with TRBD1 matching 7 bases. Germline assignment: CDR1 MDHEN and CDR2 SYDVKM. This CDR3 region has 13 residues. Trimming cost V 5 bases and J 3 bases; bases outside gene matches: 3.

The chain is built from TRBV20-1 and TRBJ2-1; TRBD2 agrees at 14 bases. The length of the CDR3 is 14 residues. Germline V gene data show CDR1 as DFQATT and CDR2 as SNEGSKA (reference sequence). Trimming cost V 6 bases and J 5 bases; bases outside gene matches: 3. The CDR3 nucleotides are TGCAGTGCCGGGACTAGCGGGAGTCACAATGAGCAGTTCTTC. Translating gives CSAGTSGSHNEQFF.

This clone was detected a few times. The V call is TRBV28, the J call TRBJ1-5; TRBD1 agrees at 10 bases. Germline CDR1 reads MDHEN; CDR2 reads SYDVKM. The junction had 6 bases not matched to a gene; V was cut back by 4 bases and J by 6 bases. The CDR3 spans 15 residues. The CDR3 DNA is TGTGCCAGCAGTTCAGGGACAGGGGATAGTCAGCCCCAGCATTTT. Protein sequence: CASSSGTGDSQPQHF.

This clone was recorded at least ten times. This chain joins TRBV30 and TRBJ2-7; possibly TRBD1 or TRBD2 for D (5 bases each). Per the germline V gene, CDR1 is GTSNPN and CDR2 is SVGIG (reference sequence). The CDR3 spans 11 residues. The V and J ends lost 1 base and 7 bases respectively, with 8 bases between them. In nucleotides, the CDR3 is TGTGCCTGGAGTGGGGGGAGAGAGCAGTACTTC. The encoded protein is CAWSGGREQYF.

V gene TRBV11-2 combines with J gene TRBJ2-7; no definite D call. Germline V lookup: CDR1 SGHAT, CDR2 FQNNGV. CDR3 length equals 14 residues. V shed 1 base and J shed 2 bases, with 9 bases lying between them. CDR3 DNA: TGTGCCAGCAGCTTAGGAGGCCAGACCTACGAGCAGTACTTC. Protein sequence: CASSLGGQTYEQYF.

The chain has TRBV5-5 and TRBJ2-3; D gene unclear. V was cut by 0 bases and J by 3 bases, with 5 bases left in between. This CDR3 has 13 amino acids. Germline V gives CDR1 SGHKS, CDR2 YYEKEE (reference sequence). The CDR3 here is CASSLGLTDTQYF. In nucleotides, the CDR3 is TGTGCCAGCAGCTTGGGGCTTACAGATACGCAGTATTTT.

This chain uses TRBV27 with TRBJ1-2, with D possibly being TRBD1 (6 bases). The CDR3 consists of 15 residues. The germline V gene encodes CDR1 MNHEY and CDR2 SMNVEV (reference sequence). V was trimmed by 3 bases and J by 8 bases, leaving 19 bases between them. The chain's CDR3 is CASSFMVGALSGYTF. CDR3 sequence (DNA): TGTGCCAGCAGTTTTATGGTGGGGGCGCTGAGCGGCTACACCTTC.

CDR3 protein: CASSLVGGMNTEAFF. In nucleotides, the CDR3 is TGCGCCAGCAGCTTGGTCGGGGGGATGAACACTGAAGCTTTCTTT. The chain is built from TRBV5-1 and TRBJ1-1; TRBD1 might be the D (5 bases). Germline loops: CDR1 SGHRS, CDR2 YFSETQ. The ends were cut back, 0 bases at V and 0 bases at J, with 9 bases in the middle. The CDR3 sequence is 15 residues long.